A selection of T cell receptor beta chains follows, all from one sample in a study of blood T cell repertoires in COVID-19. This table comes from immunoSEQ multiplex PCR, and its TCRdb copy is limited to in-frame clones, with some not included. The sample shows about 340,000 clones, about 83% of them seen only once. Sequencing was carried out using peripheral blood. Source of these receptors: a man aged 25-45 years with active or convalescent COVID-19. Both conserved end residues are part of each CDR3.

V gene,CDR3 protein
TRBV6-1,CASSPTTGVYGYTF
TRBV9,CASSVDSGGADEQFF
TRBV6-1,CASSDLGGNSGANVLTF
TRBV29-1,CSSAPDRATEAFF
TRBV7-3,CASSTGLRETQYF
TRBV2,CASSDLGQQETQYF
TRBV27,CASSSAFGTGFGYEQYF
TRBV28,CASSQNSMATTNEKLFF
TRBV6-2/TRBV6-3,CASSYGGKNEKLFF
TRBV24-1,CATSEHGTTGTGELFF
TRBV5-6,CASSLGQGIALGYGYTF
TRBV4-3,CASSQDGDSPLHF
TRBV7-2,CASSFSGNTGELFF
TRBV5-1,CASSPGGTGVYEQYF